This T cell receptor (beta chain) was retrieved from a study of cytomegalovirus exposure and HLA in healthy donors. The study's findings and limits: Highest at DRB1 and lowest at HLA-C, TCR association rates differed among HLA loci in a later analysis. Further analysis, carried out later, found HLA-associated TCR beta chains more clonally expanded than equally common other chains. In a later analysis, around 18,000 TCR beta sequences were associated with HLA alleles at 0.05 false discovery rate.

V was cut by 2 bases and J by 3 bases, with 14 bases left in between. This CDR3 region has 15 residues. Germline V gene lookup returns CDR1 ENHRY and CDR2 SYGVKD. As concerns this clone: The antigen remains undetermined.

This PCR relied on a set of 60 Vbeta primers and 13 Jbeta primers. Using immunoSEQ multiplex PCR, the repertoire was profiled, and TCRdb retains in-frame clones only, with some absent. This table has more than 110,000 clones, around 80% appearing once. The sample comprised PBMCs. The V and J genes are TRBV10-3 and TRBJ2-7; TRBD2 might be the D (5 bases). This TCR was recovered from a middle-aged man in good health and CMV-seropositive. This chain's CDR3 is CAISEPRTGDYEQYF. The CDR3 bases are TGTGCCATCAGTGAGCCACGGACCGGGGACTACGAGCAGTACTTC.